These 11 T cell receptor beta chains came from one sample sequenced in a study of metastatic and nonmetastatic thyroid tumors. TCRdb re-clonotyped the PCR reads via MiXCR. The sample lists thousands of clones; around 29% were seen once. Before thyroid surgery, none of the patients had received any treatment. The sample comprised tumor tissue. The receptors originated from a female donor with papillary thyroid cancer or a benign thyroid nodule (not recorded which). Some clones in this sample may be carry-over from other donors' samples.

V and J are TRBV30 and TRBJ2-3; TRBD1 matches 7 bases. This CDR3 is 12 amino acids long. J was trimmed by 3 bases and V by 3 bases; bases with no gene match: 0. Germline values: CDR1 GTSNPN, CDR2 SVGIG (reference sequence). CDR3 loop: CAWSRGTDTQYF. CDR3 bases: TGTGCCTGGAGCAGGGGGACAGATACGCAGTATTTT.

The chain couples TRBV7-8 to TRBJ2-7; TRBD2 matches 11 bases. The junction had 8 bases not matched to a gene; V was cut back by 5 bases and J by 5 bases. The CDR3 has 15 amino acids. The germline V gene has CDR1 SGHVS and CDR2 FQNEAQ. The DNA for the CDR3 is TGTGCCAGCAGCCCTCCGAGACTAGCGGGAAACGAGCAGTACTTC. Translation: CASSPPRLAGNEQYF.

The gene calls are TRBV3-1 and TRBJ2-5; TRBD2 aligns across 8 bases. The germline V gene has CDR1 LGHDT and CDR2 YNNKEL (reference sequence). This CDR3 contains 17 residues. The V gene end was trimmed by 0 bases and the J gene end by 5 bases; junction bases not matched to a gene: 11. The CDR3 sequence: CASSQESLGRAHETQYF. The CDR3 DNA follows: TGTGCCAGCAGCCAAGAAAGTCTCGGGAGGGCCCATGAGACCCAGTACTTC.

This clone appeared many times. The chain employs TRBV7-8 and TRBJ1-1; the D is unclear. Germline CDR1 reads SGHVS; CDR2 reads FQNEAQ. The V end lost 5 bases, the J end lost 1 base, and 20 bases lay between the germline ends. The CDR3 loop spans 17 amino acids. CDR3 sequence (DNA): TGTGCCAGCAGCCTTCCACGAAAGCGTGAGAAGAACACTGAAGCTTTCTTT. It encodes CASSLPRKREKNTEAFF.

This clone came up a few times. The genes are TRBV6-4 and TRBJ2-2; D is possibly TRBD2 (5 bases). Per the germline V gene, CDR1 is MRHNA and CDR2 is SNTAGT. This CDR3 spans 13 amino acids. V was pared by 2 bases and J by 14 bases, with 15 bases between. The DNA of the CDR3 is TGTGCCAGCAGTGACGGGAGCACCGGTGATCTGTTTTTT. Amino acid sequence: CASSDGSTGDLFF.

This clone is judged medium-sized (0.01 to 0.1%). The chain recombines TRBV12-3 or TRBV12-4 with TRBJ2-7; 9 nucleotides line up with TRBD1. The trim removed 5 bases at V and 3 bases at J, leaving 8 bases unmatched. This CDR3 spans 15 amino acids. The CDR3 sequence is CASSDYRDRDYEQYF. The CDR3 coding sequence is TGTGCCAGCAGTGACTACCGGGACAGGGACTACGAGCAGTACTTC.

This clone came up once. The chain is built from TRBV30 and TRBJ1-4; D is ambiguous. This CDR3 is built from 13 residues. Trimming removed 2 bases at V and 6 bases at J, with 10 bases between. The germline CDR1 and CDR2 sequences are GTSNPN and SVGIG (reference sequence). CDR3 region: CAWSRGFHEKLFF. The CDR3 DNA reads TGTGCCTGGAGTAGAGGGTTTCATGAAAAACTGTTTTTT.

This sequence joins TRBV6-2 or TRBV6-3 and TRBJ2-7, with TRBD1 matching over 12 bases. Looked up from germline, CDR1 is MNHEY and CDR2 is SVGEGT. The trim removed 2 bases at V and 13 bases at J, leaving 6 bases unmatched. The CDR3 contains 13 residues. CDR3 residues: CASSYGTGGSHYF. The DNA of the CDR3 is TGTGCCAGCAGTTACGGGACAGGGGGCAGCCATTACTTC.

This clone is deemed medium-sized. The V gene is TRBV2, the J gene TRBJ1-1; D remains ambiguous. Germline values: CDR1 SNHLY, CDR2 FYNNEI. The CDR3 length is 12 residues. Trimming shortened V by 3 bases and J by 6 bases, and 8 bases separated the two germline ends. CDR3 residues: CASSEEVPEAFF. The DNA for the CDR3 is TGTGCCAGCAGTGAGGAGGTTCCTGAAGCTTTCTTT.

This clone was observed many times. The V and J genes are TRBV18 and TRBJ2-7; D is possibly TRBD2 (6 bases). The CDR3 covers 14 residues. V shed 3 bases and J shed 11 bases, with 20 bases lying between them. From germline, CDR1 is KGHSH and CDR2 LQKENI. The CDR3 is CASSPSGVSRWEYF. The CDR3 DNA reads as TGTGCCAGCTCACCTTCGGGGGTTTCTAGGTGGGAGTACTTC.

This clone was recorded many times. This chain joins TRBV7-3 and TRBJ1-6; no clear D. The CDR3 is made up of 15 amino acids. Germline CDR1 is SGHTA and CDR2 is FQGTGA. Trimming removed 6 bases at V and 7 bases at J, with 16 bases between. The CDR3 spells CASSLSGRKNSPLHF. The CDR3 nucleotides are TGTGCCAGCAGTCTAAGTGGACGGAAGAATTCACCCCTCCACTTT.